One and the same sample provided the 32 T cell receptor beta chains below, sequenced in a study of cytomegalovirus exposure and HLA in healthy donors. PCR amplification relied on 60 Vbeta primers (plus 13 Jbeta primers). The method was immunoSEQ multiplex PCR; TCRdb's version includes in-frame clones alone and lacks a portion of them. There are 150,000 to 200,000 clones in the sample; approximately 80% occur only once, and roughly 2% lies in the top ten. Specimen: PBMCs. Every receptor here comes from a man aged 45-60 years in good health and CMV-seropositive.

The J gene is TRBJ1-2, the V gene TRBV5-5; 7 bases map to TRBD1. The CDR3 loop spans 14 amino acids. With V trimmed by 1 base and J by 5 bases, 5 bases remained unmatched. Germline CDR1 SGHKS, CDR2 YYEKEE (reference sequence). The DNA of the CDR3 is TGTGCCAGCAGCTTGTTCGGGACAGAATATGGCTACACCTTC. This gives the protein CASSLFGTEYGYTF.

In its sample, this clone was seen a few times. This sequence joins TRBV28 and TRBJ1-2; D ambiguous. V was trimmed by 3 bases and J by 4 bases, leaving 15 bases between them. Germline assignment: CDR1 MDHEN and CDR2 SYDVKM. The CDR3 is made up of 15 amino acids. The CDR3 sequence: CASSFLAEGGYGYTF. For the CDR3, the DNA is TGTGCCAGCAGTTTCCTGGCTGAGGGAGGCTATGGCTACACCTTC.

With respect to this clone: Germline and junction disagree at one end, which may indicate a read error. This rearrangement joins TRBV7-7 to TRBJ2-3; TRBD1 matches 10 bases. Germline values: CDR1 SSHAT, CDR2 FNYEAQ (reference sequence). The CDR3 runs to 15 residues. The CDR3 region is CASSLGTGAIDTQYF. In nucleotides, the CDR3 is TGTGCTAGCAGCTTAGGGACAGGGGCAATAGATACGCAGTATTTT.

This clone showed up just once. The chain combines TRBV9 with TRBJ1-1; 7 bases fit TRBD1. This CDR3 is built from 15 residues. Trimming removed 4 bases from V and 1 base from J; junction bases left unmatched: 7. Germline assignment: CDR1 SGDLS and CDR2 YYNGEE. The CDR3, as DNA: TGTGCCAGCAGCATTTCGACAGGGAGGAACACTGAAGCTTTCTTT. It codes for CASSISTGRNTEAFF.

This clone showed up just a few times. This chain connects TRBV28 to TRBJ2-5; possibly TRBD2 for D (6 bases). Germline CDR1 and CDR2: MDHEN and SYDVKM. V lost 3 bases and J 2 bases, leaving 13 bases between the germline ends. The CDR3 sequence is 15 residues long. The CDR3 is CASSLLRGEQETQYF. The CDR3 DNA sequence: TGTGCCAGCAGTTTGTTGCGGGGCGAACAAGAGACCCAGTACTTC.

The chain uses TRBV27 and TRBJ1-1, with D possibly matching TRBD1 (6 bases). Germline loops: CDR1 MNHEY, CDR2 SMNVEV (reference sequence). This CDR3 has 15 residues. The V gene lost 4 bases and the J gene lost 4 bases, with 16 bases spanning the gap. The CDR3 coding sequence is TGTGCCAGCAGTTGGGGAGGGGGTGGGGGCACTGAAGCTTTCTTT. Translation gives CASSWGGGGGTEAFF.

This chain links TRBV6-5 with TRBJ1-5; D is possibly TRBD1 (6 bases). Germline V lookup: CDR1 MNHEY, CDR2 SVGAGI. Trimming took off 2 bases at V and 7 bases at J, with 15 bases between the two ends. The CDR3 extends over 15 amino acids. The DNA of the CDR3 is TGTGCCAGCAGTTACGGCGGGGGCGTGGGGCAGCCCCAGCATTTT. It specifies CASSYGGGVGQPQHF.

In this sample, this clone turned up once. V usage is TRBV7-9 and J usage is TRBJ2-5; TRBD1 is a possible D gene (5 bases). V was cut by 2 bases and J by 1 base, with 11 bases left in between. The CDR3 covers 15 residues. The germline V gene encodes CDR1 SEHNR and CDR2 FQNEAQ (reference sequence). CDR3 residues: CASSLNRWGQETQYF. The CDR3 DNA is TGTGCCAGCAGCTTAAACAGGTGGGGCCAAGAGACCCAGTACTTC.

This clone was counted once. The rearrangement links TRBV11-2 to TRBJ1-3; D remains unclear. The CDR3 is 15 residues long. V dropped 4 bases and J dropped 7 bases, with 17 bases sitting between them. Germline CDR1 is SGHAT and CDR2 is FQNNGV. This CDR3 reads CASSSPLGRRNTIYF. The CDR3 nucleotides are TGTGCCAGCAGCTCCCCATTGGGCAGGAGGAACACCATATATTTT.

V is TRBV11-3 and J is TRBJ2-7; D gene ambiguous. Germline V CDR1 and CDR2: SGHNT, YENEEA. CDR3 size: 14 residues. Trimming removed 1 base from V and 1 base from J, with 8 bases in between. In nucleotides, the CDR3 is TGTGCCAGCAGCTTAGGTCCCAGTTCCTACGAGCAGTACTTC. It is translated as CASSLGPSSYEQYF.

The CDR3 here is CASIRQGNSPLHF. CDR3 bases: TGTGCCAGCATTCGACAGGGTAATTCACCCCTCCACTTT. V and J are TRBV28 and TRBJ1-6, with TRBD1 identical over 7 bases. This CDR3 region has 13 residues. Germline V CDR1 and CDR2: MDHEN, SYDVKM. J was trimmed by 6 bases and V by 7 bases; bases with no gene match: 3.

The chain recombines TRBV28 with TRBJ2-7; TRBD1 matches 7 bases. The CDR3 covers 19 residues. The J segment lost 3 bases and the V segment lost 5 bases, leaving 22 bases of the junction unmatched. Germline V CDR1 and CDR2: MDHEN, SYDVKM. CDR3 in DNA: TGTGCCAGCAGTCTACCTCCGGGGACAGTCAAAGCAAGACTCTACGAGCAGTACTTC. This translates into CASSLPPGTVKARLYEQYF.

The DNA for the CDR3 is TGTGCCAGCAGCCTCGGGACAGCCCCCGGAAGCAATCAGCCCCAGCATTTT. This sequence encodes CASSLGTAPGSNQPQHF. This chain uses TRBV7-6 with TRBJ1-5; TRBD1 agrees at 7 bases. CDR1 is SGHVS, CDR2 FNYEAQ, per germline. This CDR3 spans 17 amino acids. Trimming at V came to 5 bases and at J to 1 base, leaving 11 bases not matched to a gene.

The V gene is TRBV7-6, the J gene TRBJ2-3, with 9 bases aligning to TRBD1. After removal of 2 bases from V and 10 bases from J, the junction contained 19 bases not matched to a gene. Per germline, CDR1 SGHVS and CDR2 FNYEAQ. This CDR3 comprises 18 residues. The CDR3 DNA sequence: TGTGCCAGCAGCTTATCACGTATTACAGGGGGCCCGCTCGGGGCGCAGTATTTT. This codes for CASSLSRITGGPLGAQYF.

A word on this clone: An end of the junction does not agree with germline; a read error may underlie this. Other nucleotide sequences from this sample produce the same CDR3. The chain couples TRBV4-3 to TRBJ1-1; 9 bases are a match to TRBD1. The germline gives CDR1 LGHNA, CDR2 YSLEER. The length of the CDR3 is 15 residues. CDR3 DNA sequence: TGCGCCAGCAGCCTCGGACAGGGGATGAACACTGAAGCCTTCTTT. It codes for CASSLGQGMNTEAFF.

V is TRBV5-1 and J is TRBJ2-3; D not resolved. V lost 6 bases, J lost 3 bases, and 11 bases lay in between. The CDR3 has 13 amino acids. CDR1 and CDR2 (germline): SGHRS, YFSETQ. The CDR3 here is CASTSDTTDTQYF. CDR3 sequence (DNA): TGCGCCAGCACCTCCGACACAACAGATACGCAGTATTTT.

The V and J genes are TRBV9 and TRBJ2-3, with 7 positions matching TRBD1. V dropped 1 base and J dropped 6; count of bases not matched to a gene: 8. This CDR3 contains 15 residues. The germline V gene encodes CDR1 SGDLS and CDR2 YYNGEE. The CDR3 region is CASSVNFGTVDTQYF. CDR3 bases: TGTGCCAGCAGCGTAAACTTTGGGACAGTTGATACGCAGTATTTT.

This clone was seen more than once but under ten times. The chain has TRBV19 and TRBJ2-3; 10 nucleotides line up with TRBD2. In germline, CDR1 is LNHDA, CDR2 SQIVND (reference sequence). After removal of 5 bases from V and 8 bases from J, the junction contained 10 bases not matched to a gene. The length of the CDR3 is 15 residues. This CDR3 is CASSRERGGLGTQYF. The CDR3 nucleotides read TGTGCCAGTAGTCGCGAGCGGGGGGGCCTAGGTACGCAGTATTTT.

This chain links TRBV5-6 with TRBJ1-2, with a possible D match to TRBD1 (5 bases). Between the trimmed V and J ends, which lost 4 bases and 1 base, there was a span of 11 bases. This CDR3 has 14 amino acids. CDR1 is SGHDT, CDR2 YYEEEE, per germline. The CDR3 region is CASSPGGDNYGYTF. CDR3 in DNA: TGTGCCAGCAGCCCGGGGGGGGATAACTATGGCTACACCTTC. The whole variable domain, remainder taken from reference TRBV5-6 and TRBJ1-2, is DAGVTQSPTHLIKTRGQQVTLRCSPKSGHDTVSWYQQALGQGPQFIFQYYEEEERQRGNFPDRFSGHQFPNYSSELNVNALLLGDSALYLCASSPGGDNYGYTFGSGTRLTVV.

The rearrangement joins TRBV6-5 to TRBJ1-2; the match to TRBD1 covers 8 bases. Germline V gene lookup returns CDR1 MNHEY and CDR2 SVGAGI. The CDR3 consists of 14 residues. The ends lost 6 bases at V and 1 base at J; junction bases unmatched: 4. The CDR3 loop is CASRIGQGNYGYTF. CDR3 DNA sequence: TGTGCCAGCAGGATCGGACAGGGTAACTATGGCTACACCTTC.

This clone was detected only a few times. CDR3 sequence reads: CASSVGLAYNEQFF. The CDR3 region has the DNA TGTGCCAGCAGCGTAGGATTAGCTTACAATGAGCAGTTCTTC. V is TRBV9 and J is TRBJ2-1; D is unclear. Trimming took off 0 bases at V and 4 bases at J, with 8 bases between the two ends. Germline-derived CDR1 and CDR2 are SGDLS and YYNGEE. The CDR3 loop spans 14 amino acids.

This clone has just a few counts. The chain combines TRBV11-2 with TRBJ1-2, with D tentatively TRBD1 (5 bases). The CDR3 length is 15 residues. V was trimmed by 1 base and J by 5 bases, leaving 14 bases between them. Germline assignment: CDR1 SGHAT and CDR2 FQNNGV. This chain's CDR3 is CASSLAWGRDYGYTF. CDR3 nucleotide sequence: TGTGCCAGCAGCTTAGCATGGGGCCGAGATTATGGCTACACCTTC. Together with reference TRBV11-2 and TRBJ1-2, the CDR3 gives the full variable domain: EAGVAQSPRYKIIEKRQSVAFWCNPISGHATLYWYQQILGQGPKLLIQFQNNGVVDDSQLPKDRFSAERLKGVDSTLKIQPAKLEDSAVYLCASSLAWGRDYGYTFGSGTRLTVV.

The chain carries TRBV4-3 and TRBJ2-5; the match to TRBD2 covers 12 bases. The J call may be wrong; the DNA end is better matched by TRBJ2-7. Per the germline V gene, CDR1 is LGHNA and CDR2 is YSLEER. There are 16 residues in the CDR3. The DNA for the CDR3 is TGCGCCAGCAGCCAAGATCCGACTAGCGGGGGCTACGAGCAGTACTTC. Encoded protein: CASSQDPTSGGYEQYF.

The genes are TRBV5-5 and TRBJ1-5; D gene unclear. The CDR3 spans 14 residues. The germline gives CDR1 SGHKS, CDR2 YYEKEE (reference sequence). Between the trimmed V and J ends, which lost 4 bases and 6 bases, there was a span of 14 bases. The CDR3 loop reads CASSPGTAGQPQHF. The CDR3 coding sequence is TGTGCCAGCAGCCCTGGAACGGCGGGTCAGCCCCAGCATTTT.

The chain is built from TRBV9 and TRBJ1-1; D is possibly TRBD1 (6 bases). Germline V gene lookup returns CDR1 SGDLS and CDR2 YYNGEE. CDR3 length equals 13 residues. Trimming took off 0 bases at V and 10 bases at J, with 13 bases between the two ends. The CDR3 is CASSVVPGEGAFF. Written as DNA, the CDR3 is TGTGCCAGCAGCGTAGTCCCAGGGGAAGGAGCTTTCTTT.

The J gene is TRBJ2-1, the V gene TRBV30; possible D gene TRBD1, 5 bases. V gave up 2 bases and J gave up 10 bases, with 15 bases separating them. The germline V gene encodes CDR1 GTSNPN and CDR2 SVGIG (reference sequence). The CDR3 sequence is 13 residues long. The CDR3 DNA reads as TGTGCCTGGAGTCCGGACAACGGCCGGGAGCAGTTCTTC. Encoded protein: CAWSPDNGREQFF.

In DNA, the CDR3 is TGTGCCAGCAGTTACACTAGAGCTGGGGAGCTGTTTTTT. Amino acids: CASSYTRAGELFF. The V gene is TRBV6-6, the J gene TRBJ2-2; a possible D gene is TRBD2 (5 bases). V lost 2 bases and J lost 8, with 9 bases in between. The CDR3 runs 13 residues. Germline V gene lookup returns CDR1 MNHNY and CDR2 SVGAGI (reference sequence).

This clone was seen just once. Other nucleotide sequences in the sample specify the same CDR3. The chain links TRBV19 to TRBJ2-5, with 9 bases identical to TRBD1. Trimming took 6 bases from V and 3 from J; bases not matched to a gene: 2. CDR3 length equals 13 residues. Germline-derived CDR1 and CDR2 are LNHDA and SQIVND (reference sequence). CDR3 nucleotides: TGTGCCAGTAGCCGGACAGGGGAAGAGACCCAGTACTTC. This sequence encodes CASSRTGEETQYF. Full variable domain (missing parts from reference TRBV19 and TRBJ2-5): DGGITQSPKYLFRKEGQNVTLSCEQNLNHDAMYWYRQDPGQGLRLIYYSQIVNDFQKGDIAEGYSVSREKKESFPLTVTSAQKNPTAFYLCASSRTGEETQYFGPGTRLLVL.

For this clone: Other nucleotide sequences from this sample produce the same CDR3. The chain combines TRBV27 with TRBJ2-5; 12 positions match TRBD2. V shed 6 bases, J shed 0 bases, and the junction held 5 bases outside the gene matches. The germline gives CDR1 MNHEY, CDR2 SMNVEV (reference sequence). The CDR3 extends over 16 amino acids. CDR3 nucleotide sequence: TGTGCCAGCAGCTCCCGGACTAGCGGGGACCAAGAGACCCAGTACTTC. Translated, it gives CASSSRTSGDQETQYF.

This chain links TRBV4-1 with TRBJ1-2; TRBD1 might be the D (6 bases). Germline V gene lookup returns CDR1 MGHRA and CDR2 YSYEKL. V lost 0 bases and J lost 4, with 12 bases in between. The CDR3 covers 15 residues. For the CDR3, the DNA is TGCGCCAGCAGCCAAGAAGGACAGCCCATCTATGGCTACACCTTC. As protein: CASSQEGQPIYGYTF.

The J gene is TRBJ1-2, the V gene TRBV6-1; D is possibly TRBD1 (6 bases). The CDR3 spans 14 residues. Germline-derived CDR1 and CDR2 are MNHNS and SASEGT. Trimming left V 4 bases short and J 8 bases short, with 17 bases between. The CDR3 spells CASSAGGHREGYTF. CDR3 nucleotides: TGTGCCAGCAGTGCGGGGGGCCATAGGGAGGGCTACACCTTC.

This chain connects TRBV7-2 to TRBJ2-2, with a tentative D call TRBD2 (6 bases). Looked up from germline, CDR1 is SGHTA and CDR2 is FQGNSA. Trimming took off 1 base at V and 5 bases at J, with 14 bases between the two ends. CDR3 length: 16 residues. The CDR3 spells CASSLEWGEQTGELFF. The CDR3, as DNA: TGTGCCAGCAGCTTAGAATGGGGGGAACAGACCGGGGAGCTGTTTTTT.